The 6 T cell receptor beta chains given below trace back to one sample, sequenced in a study of response to subunit inactivated influenza vaccine. TCRdb processed the RT-PCR reads anew with MiXCR; each CDR3 protein has one entry. The sample holds 150,000 to 200,000 distinct CDR3 sequences, about 12% seen once. These records were also assigned to another study, of T cells expressing NK-cell markers. That study adds: What made the TCR beta cDNA was 5'RACE template switching with UMIs.

The sample here was CD8+ T cells sorted from PBMCs, taken roughly 12 days after vaccination. The receptors derive from a man aged 45-65 years who received an inactivated influenza vaccine.

By share of the sample, this clonotype is medium-sized. The chain links TRBV12-3 or TRBV12-4 to TRBJ2-3, with D unclear. The V end lost 3 bases, the J end lost 1 base, and 11 bases lay between the germline ends. CDR3 size: 15 residues. CDR3 in DNA: TGTGCCAGCAGTTTTACCAGCTACGGCACAGATACGCAGTATTTT. It specifies CASSFTSYGTDTQYF.

The rearrangement links TRBV6-5 to TRBJ2-7; perhaps TRBD2 as D (6 bases). CDR1 and CDR2 from the germline V gene are MNHEY and SVGAGI. Trimming removed 4 bases from V and 0 bases from J, with 13 bases in between. The CDR3 spans 15 residues. The CDR3 loop is CASSWEWGVSYEQYF. The CDR3 nucleotides are TGTGCCAGCAGTTGGGAATGGGGGGTCTCCTACGAGCAGTACTTC.

This clonotype was seen a handful of times. The V gene is TRBV10-2, the J gene TRBJ1-5; D may be TRBD1 (5 bases). Germline CDR1 and CDR2: WSHSY and SAAADI. Trimming took off 3 bases at V and 5 bases at J, with 8 bases between the two ends. The CDR3 is 13 residues long. CDR3 nucleotides: TGCGCCAGCAGTGATACAGGCGATCAGCCCCAGCATTTT. It encodes CASSDTGDQPQHF.

The rearrangement joins TRBV20-1 to TRBJ2-2; D is unresolved. The V end was cut by 0 bases, the J end by 8 bases, with 16 bases between. This CDR3 is built from 15 residues. Germline values: CDR1 DFQATT, CDR2 SNEGSKA (reference sequence). In DNA, the CDR3 is TGCAGTGCTAGAGATTGGGAACGGCGTTCAGGGGAGCTGTTTTTT. It yields the protein CSARDWERRSGELFF.

The V gene is TRBV20-1, the J gene TRBJ2-7; unclear D gene. Per germline, CDR1 DFQATT and CDR2 SNEGSKA (reference sequence). The CDR3 sequence is 10 residues long. V was clipped by 6 bases and J by 6 bases, with 9 bases between them. DNA for the CDR3: TGCAGTGCCGATCAGACCGAGCAGTACTTC. It encodes CSADQTEQYF.

There are a few counts of this clonotype. The chain uses TRBV28 and TRBJ1-1; no clear D gene. V shed 6 bases and J shed 8 bases, with 13 bases lying between them. Germline CDR1 is MDHEN and CDR2 is SYDVKM. This CDR3 has 12 residues. The CDR3 loop reads CASSHSATEAFF. As DNA, the CDR3 is TGTGCCAGCAGCCACAGCGCTACCGAAGCTTTCTTT.